The rows below give T cell receptor beta chains drawn from one sample of a study of blood T cells in healthy people across ages. Using its own MiXCR run on the 5' RACE reads, TCRdb lists one record per CDR3 protein. Here the sample spans 700,000 or so distinct CDR3 sequences, 22% being singletons. The source material was blood. The receptor source for this set is a man aged 65 to 79 in good health. CDR3s include the opening cysteine and the closing phenylalanine or tryptophan. The order of the fields is D gene, V gene, clone size, J gene, CDR3 DNA, CDR3 protein. D genes are given only for firm matches. Size is omitted from some rows. Given values are once, few, many or a class for expanded clones.

D gene: -; V gene: TRBV27; clone size: -; J gene: TRBJ2-3; CDR3 DNA: TGTGCCAGCAGTTTATGGTCACCAGCACAGAGTGCGCAGTATTTT; CDR3 protein: CASSLWSPAQSAQYF
D gene: TRBD1; V gene: TRBV5-1; clone size: -; J gene: TRBJ1-4; CDR3 DNA: TGCGCCTCACGGACAGGGAGTTCTTCTAATGAAAAACTGTTTTTT; CDR3 protein: CASRTGSSSNEKLFF
D gene: -; V gene: TRBV20-1; clone size: -; J gene: TRBJ2-7; CDR3 DNA: TGCAGTGCTAGAAGACGATCCTACGAGCAGTACTTC; CDR3 protein: CSARRRSYEQYF
D gene: -; V gene: TRBV5-1; clone size: once; J gene: TRBJ2-1; CDR3 DNA: TGCGCCAGCAGTCCAGGGCTTCTCTCCTACAATGAGCAGTTCTTC; CDR3 protein: CASSPGLLSYNEQFF
D gene: -; V gene: TRBV7-2; clone size: few; J gene: TRBJ2-7; CDR3 DNA: TGTGCCAGCAGCCGGGGAGGGGGACAGATCATCTACGAGCAGTACTTC; CDR3 protein: CASSRGGGQIIYEQYF
D gene: TRBD1; V gene: TRBV6-1; clone size: -; J gene: TRBJ2-6; CDR3 DNA: TGTGCCAGCAGCCACGACAGGGTTGGTGGGGCCAACGTCCTGACTTTC; CDR3 protein: CASSHDRVGGANVLTF
D gene: -; V gene: TRBV5-1; clone size: few; J gene: TRBJ1-1; CDR3 DNA: TGCGCCAGCAGCATAGGGAACACTGAAGCTTTCTTT; CDR3 protein: CASSIGNTEAFF
D gene: TRBD1; V gene: TRBV20-1; clone size: -; J gene: TRBJ1-2; CDR3 DNA: TGCAGTGGACAGACAGGGGGCGGCTATGGCTACACCTTC; CDR3 protein: CSGQTGGGYGYTF
D gene: -; V gene: TRBV29-1; clone size: few; J gene: TRBJ1-1; CDR3 DNA: TGCAGCGTTGAATGGGCCCTGAACACTGAAGCTTTCTTT; CDR3 protein: CSVEWALNTEAFF
D gene: -; V gene: TRBV11-1; clone size: -; J gene: TRBJ1-2; CDR3 DNA: TGTGCCAGCAGCTTCAAGGGGAGCTATGGCTACACCTTC; CDR3 protein: CASSFKGSYGYTF
D gene: TRBD2; V gene: TRBV11-2; clone size: -; J gene: TRBJ2-7; CDR3 DNA: TGTGCCAGCAGCTTGTCAGGGACTAGCGGGGTGATAGCCTACGAGCAGTACTTC; CDR3 protein: CASSLSGTSGVIAYEQYF
D gene: -; V gene: TRBV10-1; clone size: few; J gene: TRBJ1-3; CDR3 DNA: TGCGCCAGCAGGCTGGACCGCAGCTCTGGAAACACCATATATTTT; CDR3 protein: CASRLDRSSGNTIYF
D gene: TRBD2; V gene: TRBV3-1; clone size: few; J gene: TRBJ2-1; CDR3 DNA: TGTGCCAGCAGCCAACGCCCCACTAGCGTCAATGAGCAGTTCTTC; CDR3 protein: CASSQRPTSVNEQFF
D gene: -; V gene: TRBV3-1; clone size: few; J gene: TRBJ2-3; CDR3 DNA: TGTGCCAGCAGCCAAGATTTTCCCCCTACGCAGTATTTT; CDR3 protein: CASSQDFPPTQYF
D gene: -; V gene: TRBV6-1; clone size: -; J gene: TRBJ2-6; CDR3 DNA: TGTGCCGGGACCCAGGGAAAGTCTGGGGCCAACGTCCTGACTTTC; CDR3 protein: CAGTQGKSGANVLTF
D gene: TRBD1; V gene: TRBV12-3/TRBV12-4; clone size: -; J gene: TRBJ1-4; CDR3 DNA: TGTGCCAGCAGGGGACAGGTTAATGAAAAACTGTTTTTT; CDR3 protein: CASRGQVNEKLFF
D gene: -; V gene: TRBV5-6; clone size: -; J gene: TRBJ2-3; CDR3 DNA: TGTGCCAGCAGCTTGGTTACCGGGGTCACAGATACGCAGTATTTT; CDR3 protein: CASSLVTGVTDTQYF
D gene: TRBD2; V gene: TRBV7-3; clone size: few; J gene: TRBJ2-1; CDR3 DNA: TGTGCCAGCAGCTTAACAATTAGCGGGAGCTATGAGCAGTTCTTC; CDR3 protein: CASSLTISGSYEQFF
D gene: -; V gene: TRBV7-2; clone size: -; J gene: TRBJ1-2; CDR3 DNA: TGTGCCAGCAGGCACTCCGGGACCGCGATGGGCTACACCTTC; CDR3 protein: CASRHSGTAMGYTF
D gene: -; V gene: TRBV27; clone size: few; J gene: TRBJ1-2; CDR3 DNA: TGTGCCAGCAGTCATGGTTGGAGAGATGGCTACACCTTC; CDR3 protein: CASSHGWRDGYTF
D gene: -; V gene: TRBV24-1; clone size: -; J gene: TRBJ1-5; CDR3 DNA: TGTGCCACCAGTGACTACACCTCTCCTGAACAGCCCCAGCATTTT; CDR3 protein: CATSDYTSPEQPQHF
D gene: -; V gene: TRBV4-1; clone size: few; J gene: TRBJ2-7; CDR3 DNA: TGCGCCAGCAGCCAAGGCCCCACGGGGGCCTCCTACGAGCAGTACTTC; CDR3 protein: CASSQGPTGASYEQYF
D gene: -; V gene: TRBV7-9; clone size: few; J gene: TRBJ1-5; CDR3 DNA: TGTGCCAGCAGCTTGAGTGGGGTCTCCCAGCCCCAGCATTTT; CDR3 protein: CASSLSGVSQPQHF
D gene: TRBD2; V gene: TRBV12-5; clone size: few; J gene: TRBJ2-3; CDR3 DNA: TGTGCTAGTGGTCCCCCCGTAGCGGGACTTACAGATACGCAGTATTTT; CDR3 protein: CASGPPVAGLTDTQYF
D gene: -; V gene: TRBV5-4; clone size: -; J gene: TRBJ2-5; CDR3 DNA: TGTGCCAGCAGCTTGACCTTATACCAAGAGACCCAGTACTTC; CDR3 protein: CASSLTLYQETQYF
D gene: TRBD1; V gene: TRBV12-3/TRBV12-4; clone size: once; J gene: TRBJ1-2; CDR3 DNA: TGTGCCAGCGGAAGGACAGGGATTTATGGCTACACCTTC; CDR3 protein: CASGRTGIYGYTF
D gene: -; V gene: TRBV20-1; clone size: -; J gene: TRBJ2-5; CDR3 DNA: TGCAGTGCTAGAGTCGGGGCATCTGCAGTACAAGAGACCCAGTACTTC; CDR3 protein: CSARVGASAVQETQYF
D gene: TRBD1; V gene: TRBV7-7; clone size: few; J gene: TRBJ2-5; CDR3 DNA: TGTGCCAGCAGCCATCGCGGACAGGGAGGCGGAGAGACCCAGTACTTC; CDR3 protein: CASSHRGQGGGETQYF
D gene: -; V gene: TRBV7-2; clone size: -; J gene: TRBJ1-1; CDR3 DNA: TGTGCCAGCAGCCTCCGGAGAGGAGGAGCTTTCTTT; CDR3 protein: CASSLRRGGAFF
D gene: TRBD1; V gene: TRBV30; clone size: -; J gene: TRBJ2-5; CDR3 DNA: TGTGCCTACAGGGGGCACGAGACCCAGTACTTC; CDR3 protein: CAYRGHETQYF
D gene: TRBD1; V gene: TRBV6-5; clone size: few; J gene: TRBJ1-2; CDR3 DNA: TGTGCCAGCAGGCAGGGACAGCTCTATGGCTACACCTTC; CDR3 protein: CASRQGQLYGYTF
D gene: -; V gene: TRBV19; clone size: -; J gene: TRBJ2-3; CDR3 DNA: TGTGCCAGTAGAGTCGGGAGCGGATACACAGATACGCAGTATTTT; CDR3 protein: CASRVGSGYTDTQYF
D gene: -; V gene: TRBV20-1; clone size: -; J gene: TRBJ2-2; CDR3 DNA: TGCAGTGCTGAGGTTATCACCGGGGAGCTGTTTTTT; CDR3 protein: CSAEVITGELFF
D gene: -; V gene: TRBV14; clone size: many; J gene: TRBJ1-4; CDR3 DNA: TGTGCCAGCAGCCAAGATCAGGGGACTAATGAAAAACTGTTTTTT; CDR3 protein: CASSQDQGTNEKLFF
D gene: -; V gene: TRBV6-2/TRBV6-3; clone size: few; J gene: TRBJ2-3; CDR3 DNA: TGTGCCAGCAGTTCCCACAGGGGAGGGACAGATACGCAGTATTTT; CDR3 protein: CASSSHRGGTDTQYF
D gene: TRBD2; V gene: TRBV10-3; clone size: -; J gene: TRBJ2-1; CDR3 DNA: TGTGCCATCGGCCCTTTCGGACTAGCGGAGAATGAGCAGTTCTTC; CDR3 protein: CAIGPFGLAENEQFF
D gene: TRBD1; V gene: TRBV3-1; clone size: few; J gene: TRBJ1-6; CDR3 DNA: TGTGCCAGCAGCCGAGATGGACAGGGGGATTCACCCCTCCACTTT; CDR3 protein: CASSRDGQGDSPLHF
D gene: TRBD1; V gene: TRBV19; clone size: -; J gene: TRBJ1-4; CDR3 DNA: TGTGCCAGTAGTTTCGGACAGGGCCCTGCAACTAATGAAAAACTGTTTTTT; CDR3 protein: CASSFGQGPATNEKLFF
D gene: -; V gene: TRBV28; clone size: few; J gene: TRBJ1-6; CDR3 DNA: TGTGCCAGCAGAGCAAGGGACGGACCTAATTCACCCCTCCACTTT; CDR3 protein: CASRARDGPNSPLHF
D gene: TRBD1; V gene: TRBV12-3/TRBV12-4; clone size: -; J gene: TRBJ1-1; CDR3 DNA: TGTGCCAGCAGTCCCGGGACAGATACCGACACTGAAGCTTTCTTT; CDR3 protein: CASSPGTDTDTEAFF
D gene: TRBD2; V gene: TRBV5-1; clone size: few; J gene: TRBJ2-1; CDR3 DNA: TGCGCCAGCAGCAGAACTAGCGGGAGCCCCAATGAGCAGTTCTTC; CDR3 protein: CASSRTSGSPNEQFF